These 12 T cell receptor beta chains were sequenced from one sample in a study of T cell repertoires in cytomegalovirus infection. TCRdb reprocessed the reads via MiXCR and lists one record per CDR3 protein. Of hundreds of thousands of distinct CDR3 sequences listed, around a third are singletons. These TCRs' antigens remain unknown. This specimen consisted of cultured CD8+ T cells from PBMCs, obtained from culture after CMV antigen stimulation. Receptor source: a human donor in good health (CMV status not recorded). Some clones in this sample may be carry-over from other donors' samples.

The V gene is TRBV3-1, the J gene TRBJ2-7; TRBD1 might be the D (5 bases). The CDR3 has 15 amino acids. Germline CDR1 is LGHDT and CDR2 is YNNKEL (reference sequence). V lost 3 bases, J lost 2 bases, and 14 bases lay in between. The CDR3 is CASSHSTALPYEQYF. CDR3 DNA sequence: TGTGCCAGCAGCCATTCGACAGCCCTCCCCTACGAGCAGTACTTC.

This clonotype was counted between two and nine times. CDR3 loop: CAISESKATGTNEQFF. CDR3 nucleotides: TGTGCCATCAGTGAGTCCAAAGCGACAGGGACGAATGAGCAGTTCTTC. The chain combines TRBV10-3 with TRBJ2-1, with 7 bases matching TRBD1. Germline assignment: CDR1 ENHRY and CDR2 SYGVKD. The CDR3 consists of 16 residues. The ends lost 0 bases at V and 7 bases at J; junction bases unmatched: 9.

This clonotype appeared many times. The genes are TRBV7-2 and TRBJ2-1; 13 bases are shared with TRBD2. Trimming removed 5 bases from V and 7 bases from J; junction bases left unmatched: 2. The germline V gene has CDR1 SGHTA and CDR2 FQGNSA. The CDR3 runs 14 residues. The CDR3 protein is CASSTSGGANEQFF. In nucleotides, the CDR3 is TGTGCCAGCAGCACTAGCGGGGGGGCTAATGAGCAGTTCTTC.

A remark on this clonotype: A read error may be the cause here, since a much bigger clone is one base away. CDR3 sequence: CSVEQGWTGEKSTEAFF. Written as DNA, the CDR3 is TGCAGCGTTGAACAGGGATGGACAGGGGAGAAGAGCACTGAAGCTTTCTTT. The J gene is TRBJ1-1, the V gene TRBV29-1; 9 bases are a match to TRBD1. Germline CDR1 reads SQVTM; CDR2 reads ANQGSEA. J gave up 4 bases and V 2 bases, and 14 bases lay outside the gene matches. The CDR3 totals 17 residues.

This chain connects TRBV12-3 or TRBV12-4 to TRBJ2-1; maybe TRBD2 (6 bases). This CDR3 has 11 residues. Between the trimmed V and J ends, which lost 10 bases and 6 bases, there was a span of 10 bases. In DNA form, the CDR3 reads TGTGCCACCGCGGGGACCAATGAGCAGTTCTTC. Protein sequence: CATAGTNEQFF.

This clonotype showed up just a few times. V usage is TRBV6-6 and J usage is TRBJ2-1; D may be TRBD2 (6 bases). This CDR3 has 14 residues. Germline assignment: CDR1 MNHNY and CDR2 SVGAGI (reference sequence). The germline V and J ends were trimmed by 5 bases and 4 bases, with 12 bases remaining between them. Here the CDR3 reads CASSTSSGYNEQFF. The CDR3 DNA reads TGTGCCAGCAGTACCTCAAGCGGGTACAATGAGCAGTTCTTC.

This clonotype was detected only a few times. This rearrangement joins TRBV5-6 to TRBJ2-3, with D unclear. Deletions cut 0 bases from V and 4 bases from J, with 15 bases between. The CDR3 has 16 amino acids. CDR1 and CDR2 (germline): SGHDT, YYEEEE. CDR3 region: CASSLEIRTSADTQYF. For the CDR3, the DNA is TGTGCCAGCAGCTTGGAAATCCGTACTTCCGCAGATACGCAGTATTTT.

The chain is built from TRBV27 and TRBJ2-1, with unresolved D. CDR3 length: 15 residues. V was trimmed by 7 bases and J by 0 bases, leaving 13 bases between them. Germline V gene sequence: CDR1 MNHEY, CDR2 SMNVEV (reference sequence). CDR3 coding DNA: TGTGCCAGCACTCGGGCCGCCAACTCCTACAATGAGCAGTTCTTC. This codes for CASTRAANSYNEQFF.

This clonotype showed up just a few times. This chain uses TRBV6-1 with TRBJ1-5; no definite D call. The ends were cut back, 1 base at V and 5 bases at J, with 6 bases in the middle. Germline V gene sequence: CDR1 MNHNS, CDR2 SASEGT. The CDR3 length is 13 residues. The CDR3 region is CASSEEADQPQHF. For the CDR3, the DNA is TGTGCCAGCAGTGAAGAGGCGGATCAGCCCCAGCATTTT.

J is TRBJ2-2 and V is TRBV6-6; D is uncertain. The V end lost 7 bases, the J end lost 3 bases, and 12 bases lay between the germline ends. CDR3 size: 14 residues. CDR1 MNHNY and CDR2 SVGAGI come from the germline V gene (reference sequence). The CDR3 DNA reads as TGTGCCAGCACCGAGAATGGGGACACCGGGGAGCTGTTTTTT. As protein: CASTENGDTGELFF.

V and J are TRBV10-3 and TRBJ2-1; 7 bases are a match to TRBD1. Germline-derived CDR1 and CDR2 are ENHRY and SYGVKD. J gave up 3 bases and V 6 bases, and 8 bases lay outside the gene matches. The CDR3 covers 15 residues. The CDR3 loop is CAIRTGTADYNEQFF. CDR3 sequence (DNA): TGTGCCATCAGGACCGGGACAGCTGACTACAATGAGCAGTTCTTC.

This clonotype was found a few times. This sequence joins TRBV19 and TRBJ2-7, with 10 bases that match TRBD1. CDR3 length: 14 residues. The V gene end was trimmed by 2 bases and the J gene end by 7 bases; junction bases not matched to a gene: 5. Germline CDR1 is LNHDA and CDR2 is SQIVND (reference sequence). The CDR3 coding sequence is TGTGCCAGTAGTATACCGGGACAGGGGAGGGAGCAGTACTTC. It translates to CASSIPGQGREQYF.